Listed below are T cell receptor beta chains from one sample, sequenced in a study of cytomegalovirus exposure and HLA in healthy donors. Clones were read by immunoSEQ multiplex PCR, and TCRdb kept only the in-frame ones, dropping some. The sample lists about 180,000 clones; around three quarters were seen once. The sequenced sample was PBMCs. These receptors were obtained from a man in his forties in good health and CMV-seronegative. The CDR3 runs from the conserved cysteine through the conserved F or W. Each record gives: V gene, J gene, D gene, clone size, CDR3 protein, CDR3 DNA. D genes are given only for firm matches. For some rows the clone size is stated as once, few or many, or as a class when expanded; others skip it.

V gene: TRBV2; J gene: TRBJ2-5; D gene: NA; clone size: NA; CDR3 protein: CASSYSGNQETQYF; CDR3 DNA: TGTGCCAGCTCGTATAGCGGTAACCAAGAGACCCAGTACTTC
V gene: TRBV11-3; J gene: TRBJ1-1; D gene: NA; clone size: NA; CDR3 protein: CASSFGGVMNTEAFF; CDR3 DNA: TGTGCCAGCAGCTTCGGGGGGGTGATGAACACTGAAGCTTTCTTT
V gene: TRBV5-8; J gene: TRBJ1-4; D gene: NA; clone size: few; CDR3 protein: CASSAGDRRAGEKLFF; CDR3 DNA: TGTGCCAGCAGCGCCGGAGACAGGCGCGCCGGTGAAAAACTGTTTTTT
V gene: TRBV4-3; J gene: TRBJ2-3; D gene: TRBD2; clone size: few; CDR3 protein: CASSQDSDGGGADTQYF; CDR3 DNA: TGCGCCAGCAGCCAAGATTCGGATGGCGGGGGGGCAGATACGCAGTATTTT
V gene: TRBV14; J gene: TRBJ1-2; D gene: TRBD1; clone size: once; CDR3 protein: CASSQDRRGRGYTF; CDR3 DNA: TGTGCCAGCAGCCAAGATCGTAGGGGGCGAGGCTACACCTTC
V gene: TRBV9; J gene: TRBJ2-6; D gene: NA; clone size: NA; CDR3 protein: CASSPEGGNSGANVLTF; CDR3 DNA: TGTGCCAGCAGCCCCGAAGGGGGAAACTCTGGGGCCAACGTCCTGACTTTC
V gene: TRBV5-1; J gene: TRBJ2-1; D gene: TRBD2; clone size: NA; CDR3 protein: CASSWTSANEQFF; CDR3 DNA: TGCGCCAGCAGCTGGACTAGCGCCAATGAGCAGTTCTTC
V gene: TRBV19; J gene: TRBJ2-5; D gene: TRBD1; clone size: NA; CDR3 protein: CASSIGGTARTQYF; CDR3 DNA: TGTGCCAGTAGTATAGGGGGGACAGCGAGGACCCAGTACTTC
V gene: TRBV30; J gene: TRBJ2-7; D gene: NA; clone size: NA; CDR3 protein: CALSGYGSYEQYF; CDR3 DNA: TGTGCCCTCTCAGGGTATGGATCCTACGAGCAGTACTTC
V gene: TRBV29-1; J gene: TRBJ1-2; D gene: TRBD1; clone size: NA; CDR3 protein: CSVEEGTAYGYTF; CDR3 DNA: TGCAGCGTTGAAGAAGGGACAGCGTATGGCTACACCTTC
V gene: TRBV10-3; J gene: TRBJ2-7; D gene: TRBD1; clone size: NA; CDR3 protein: CAIRGQGPSYEQYF; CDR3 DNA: TGTGCCATCAGAGGACAGGGACCCTCCTACGAGCAGTACTTC
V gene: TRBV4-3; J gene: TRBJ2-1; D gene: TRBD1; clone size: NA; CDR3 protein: CASSLNTGDEQFF; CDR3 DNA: TGCGCCAGCAGCCTAAATACAGGGGACGAGCAGTTCTTC
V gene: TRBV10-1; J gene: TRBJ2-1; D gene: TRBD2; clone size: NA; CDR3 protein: CASSESRAGPLIHEQFF; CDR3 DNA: TGCGCCAGCAGTGAGTCTCGAGCGGGGCCCTTAATCCATGAGCAGTTCTTC
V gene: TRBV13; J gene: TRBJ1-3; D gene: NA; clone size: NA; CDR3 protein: CASSRTASGNTIYF; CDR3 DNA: TGTGCCAGCAGCCGAACAGCCTCTGGAAACACCATATATTTT
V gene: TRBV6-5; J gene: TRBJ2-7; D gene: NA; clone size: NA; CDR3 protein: CASHPHRADTYEQYF; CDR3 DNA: TGTGCCAGTCACCCCCATCGAGCCGATACCTACGAGCAGTACTTC
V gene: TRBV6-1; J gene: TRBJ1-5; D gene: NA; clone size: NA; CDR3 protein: CASSVYYFSNQPQHF; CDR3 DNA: TGTGCCAGCAGTGTATACTACTTTAGCAATCAGCCCCAGCATTTT
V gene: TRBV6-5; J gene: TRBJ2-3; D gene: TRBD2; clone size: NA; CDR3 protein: CASSYTLLAGTDTQYF; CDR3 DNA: TGTGCCAGCAGTTACACATTGCTAGCGGGCACAGATACGCAGTATTTT
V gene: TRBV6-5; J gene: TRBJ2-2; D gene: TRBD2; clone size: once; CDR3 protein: CASSSTSGNTGELFF; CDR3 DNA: TGTGCCAGCAGTTCAACTAGCGGTAACACCGGGGAGCTGTTTTTT
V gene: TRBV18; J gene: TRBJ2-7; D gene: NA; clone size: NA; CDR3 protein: CASSPRDSYEQYF; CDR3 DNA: TGTGCCAGCTCACCGCGGGACTCCTACGAGCAGTACTTC
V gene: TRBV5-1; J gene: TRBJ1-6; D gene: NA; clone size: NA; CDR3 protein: CASSVETGDGSPLHF; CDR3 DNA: TGCGCCAGCAGCGTAGAGACAGGAGATGGGTCACCCCTCCACTTT
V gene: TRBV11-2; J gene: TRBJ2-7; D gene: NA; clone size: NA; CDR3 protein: CASSQQVEQYF; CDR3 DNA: TGTGCCAGCAGTCAACAGGTCGAGCAGTACTTC
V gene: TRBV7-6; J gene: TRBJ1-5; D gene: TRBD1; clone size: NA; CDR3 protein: CASSLGTGGGNQPQHF; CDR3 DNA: TGTGCCAGCAGCTTGGGGACAGGGGGTGGCAATCAGCCCCAGCATTTT
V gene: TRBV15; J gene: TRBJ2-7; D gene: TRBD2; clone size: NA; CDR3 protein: CATSPGRSSYEQYF; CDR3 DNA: TGTGCCACCAGCCCCGGGAGGTCCTCCTACGAGCAGTACTTC
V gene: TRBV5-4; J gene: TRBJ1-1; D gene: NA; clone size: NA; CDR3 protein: CASSAGVDTEAFF; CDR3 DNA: TGTGCCAGCAGCGCAGGTGTGGACACTGAAGCTTTCTTT
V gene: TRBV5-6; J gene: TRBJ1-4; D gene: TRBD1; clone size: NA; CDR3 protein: CASSSLTGYLGEKLFF; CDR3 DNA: TGTGCCAGCAGCTCTTTGACAGGGTATCTCGGTGAAAAACTGTTTTTT
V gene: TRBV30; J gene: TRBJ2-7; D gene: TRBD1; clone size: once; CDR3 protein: CAWSFNRGTVYEQYF; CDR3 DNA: TGTGCCTGGAGCTTTAACAGGGGAACCGTCTACGAGCAGTACTTC
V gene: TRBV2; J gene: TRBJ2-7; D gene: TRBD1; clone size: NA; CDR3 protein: CASSGGDRGYYEQYF; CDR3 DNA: TGTGCCAGCAGTGGGGGGGACAGGGGGTATTACGAGCAGTACTTC